Below are 32 T cell receptor beta chains sequenced from a single sample in a study of OX40 agonist ivuxolimab in advanced cancers. Clones were sequenced by immunoSEQ multiplex PCR, and TCRdb holds only the in-frame ones, with some missing. The sample has some 9,800 clones; 77% are singletons. Sequencing was performed on CD4+ or CD8+ T cells sorted from blood, taken in a trial of the OX40 agonist ivuxolimab. Receptors originate from an adult with an advanced solid tumor such as melanoma, head and neck, liver or kidney cancer.

This chain's CDR3 is CASSYNYEQYF. In DNA form, the CDR3 reads TGTGCCAGCAGTTATAACTACGAGCAGTACTTC. V usage is TRBV6-5 and J usage is TRBJ2-7, with no clear D. The germline V gene has CDR1 MNHEY and CDR2 SVGAGI. The CDR3 loop spans 11 amino acids. V lost 3 bases and J lost 3, with 3 bases in between.

This clone is classed as medium-sized (0.01 to 0.1%). This chain connects TRBV4-1 to TRBJ2-7; 7 bases align to TRBD1. This CDR3 is 14 amino acids long. Germline CDR1 is MGHRA and CDR2 is YSYEKL. V dropped 1 base and J dropped 2; count of bases not matched to a gene: 2. CDR3 amino acids: CASSQATGAYEQYF. CDR3 bases: TGCGCCAGCAGCCAAGCTACAGGGGCCTACGAGCAGTACTTC.

V gene TRBV27 combines with J gene TRBJ2-1, with 10 bases matching TRBD1. The CDR3 extends over 17 amino acids. Germline V lookup: CDR1 MNHEY, CDR2 SMNVEV (reference sequence). The V gene end was trimmed by 6 bases and the J gene end by 6 bases; junction bases not matched to a gene: 14. The CDR3: CASSPNPGQGSSNEQFF. CDR3 in DNA: TGTGCCAGCAGCCCAAACCCGGGACAGGGGTCGAGCAATGAGCAGTTCTTC.

The V call is TRBV4-2, the J call TRBJ1-5; no clear D. The CDR3 extends over 17 amino acids. The germline CDR1 and CDR2 sequences are LGHNA and YNFKEQ. Trimming shortened V by 0 bases and J by 3 bases, and 15 bases separated the two germline ends. The CDR3 here is CASSQEGGQALNQPQHF. CDR3 bases: TGTGCCAGCAGCCAAGAAGGAGGTCAGGCTCTCAATCAGCCCCAGCATTTT.

This chain links TRBV5-6 with TRBJ2-3, with 9 bases lining up with TRBD2. CDR1 and CDR2 from the germline V gene are SGHDT and YYEEEE. J was trimmed by 11 bases and V by 1 base; bases with no gene match: 11. This CDR3 is built from 15 residues. Here the CDR3 reads CASSLWASGEYLQYF. The CDR3 nucleotides are TGTGCCAGCAGCTTGTGGGCTAGCGGGGAATACTTGCAGTATTTT.

CDR3 sequence (DNA): TGTGCCAGCAGCGCGATTAGCGGGAGTAATTTGGGCTCCTACGAGCAGTACTTC. Amino acids: CASSAISGSNLGSYEQYF. The genes are TRBV7-9 and TRBJ2-7, with TRBD2 matching 9 bases. CDR1 and CDR2 (germline): SEHNR, FQNEAQ (reference sequence). V was pared by 5 bases and J by 0 bases, with 14 bases of the junction left unmatched. This CDR3 is 18 amino acids long. The complete variable domain, with remaining parts taken from reference TRBV7-9 and TRBJ2-7, reads DTGVSQNPRHKITKRGQNVTFRCDPISEHNRLYWYRQTLGQGPEFLTYFQNEAQLEKSRLLSDRFSAERPKGSFSTLEIQRTEQGDSAMYLCASSAISGSNLGSYEQYFGPGTRLTVT.

This clone was observed a few times. This chain joins TRBV10-1 and TRBJ2-2; D is uncertain. Trimming stripped 3 bases from V and 2 bases from J, with 7 bases between. The CDR3 has 14 amino acids. CDR1 WNHNN and CDR2 SYGVQD come from the germline V gene (reference sequence). The CDR3 region is CASSDLSNTGELFF. The CDR3 bases are TGCGCCAGCAGTGATTTGAGTAACACCGGGGAGCTGTTTTTT.

V is TRBV28 and J is TRBJ2-5; the match to TRBD1 covers 7 bases. With the DNA end fitting TRBJ2-7 better, the J assignment may be wrong. From germline, CDR1 is MDHEN and CDR2 SYDVKM. The CDR3 has 15 amino acids. The CDR3 DNA is TGTGCCAGCAGGTCCGGGACAGAACGCTCCTACGAGCAGTACTTC. This encodes CASRSGTERSYEQYF.

This sequence joins TRBV28 and TRBJ2-1; 9 bases agree with TRBD2. The CDR3 is 12 amino acids. The trim removed 5 bases at V and 15 bases at J, leaving 8 bases unmatched. CDR1 MDHEN and CDR2 SYDVKM come from the germline V gene. The CDR3 DNA is TGTGCCAGCAGTCGAAGCGGGAGGTTTACGTTCTTC. Its protein product is CASSRSGRFTFF.

Comment on this clone: The junction departs from germline at one end; a sequencing error may be responsible. The J gene is TRBJ2-2, the V gene TRBV4-1; weak D call: TRBD2 (6 bases). The V gene's germline CDR1 is MGHRA and CDR2 YSYEKL. This CDR3 has 15 residues. The CDR3 region is CASSQDFTNTGGLFF. The CDR3 nucleotides are TGCGCCAGCAGCCAAGACTTTACGAACACCGGGGGGCTGTTTTTT.

The V and J genes are TRBV7-2 and TRBJ2-7, with D perhaps given as TRBD1 or TRBD2 (5 bases each). The germline V and J ends were trimmed by 0 bases and 3 bases, with 9 bases remaining between them. The CDR3 is made up of 14 amino acids. The germline V gene encodes CDR1 SGHTA and CDR2 FQGNSA. The CDR3: CASSLAGRYYEQYF. The CDR3 DNA follows: TGTGCCAGCAGCTTAGCGGGACGGTACTACGAGCAGTACTTC. Complete variable domain (other parts from reference TRBV7-2 and TRBJ2-7): GAGVSQSPSNKVTEKGKDVELRCDPISGHTALYWYRQSLGQGLEFLIYFQGNSAPDKSGLPSDRFSAERTGGSVSTLTIQRTQQEDSAVYLCASSLAGRYYEQYFGPGTRLTVT.

This clone has a single count. V and J are TRBV28 and TRBJ1-2; D possibly corresponds to TRBD1 (5 bases). The CDR3 covers 12 residues. V was shortened by 2 bases and J by 5 bases, with 6 bases between the two germline ends. The V gene's germline CDR1 is MDHEN and CDR2 SYDVKM. The CDR3 protein is CASSLGGYGYTF. DNA for the CDR3: TGTGCCAGCAGTTTAGGGGGGTATGGCTACACCTTC.

The J gene is TRBJ2-1, the V gene TRBV4-1, with 9 bases that match TRBD1. Trimming at V came to 4 bases and at J to 10 bases, leaving 14 bases not matched to a gene. CDR3 length: 16 amino acids. Germline lookup yields CDR1 MGHRA and CDR2 YSYEKL. The CDR3 coding sequence is TGCGCCAGCAGCCCCCTAGGGGGACAGGGAGGTGCCGAGCAGTTCTTC. Its protein is CASSPLGGQGGAEQFF.

The V call is TRBV4-1, the J call TRBJ1-4, with 11 bases fitting TRBD1. J gave up 7 bases and V 0 bases, and 7 bases lay outside the gene matches. Germline assignment: CDR1 MGHRA and CDR2 YSYEKL. This CDR3 region has 17 residues. The CDR3, as DNA: TGCGCCAGCAGCCAAGAGGGGCCCGGGACAGGGGGTGAAAAACTGTTTTTT. Encoded protein: CASSQEGPGTGGEKLFF.

This clone was seen a few times. This sequence joins TRBV4-1 and TRBJ1-4; D is unclear. V lost 1 base, J lost 6 bases, and 3 bases lay in between. Germline V lookup: CDR1 MGHRA, CDR2 YSYEKL. This CDR3 region has 12 residues. CDR3 DNA: TGCGCCAGCAGCCAAGCCTATGAAAAACTGTTTTTT. Translating it yields CASSQAYEKLFF.

The V call is TRBV7-9, the J call TRBJ2-1, with 8 bases aligning to TRBD1. This CDR3 has 15 amino acids. Germline CDR1 SEHNR, CDR2 FQNEAQ (reference sequence). With 5 bases clipped from V and 1 base from J, the junction kept 4 bases outside the gene matches. The chain's CDR3 is CASSTRTGSYNEQFF. CDR3 DNA sequence: TGTGCCAGCAGCACAAGGACAGGGTCCTACAATGAGCAGTTCTTC.

This sequence joins TRBV7-8 and TRBJ1-1; D possibly corresponds to TRBD1 (5 bases). Deletions cut 1 base from V and 4 bases from J, with 10 bases between. Germline V gene data show CDR1 as SGHVS and CDR2 as FQNEAQ. There are 14 residues in the CDR3. In nucleotides, the CDR3 is TGTGCCAGCAGCTTAGGGGGACTTGGCACTGAAGCTTTCTTT. It yields the protein CASSLGGLGTEAFF.

The J gene is TRBJ2-3, the V gene TRBV27; D may be TRBD2 (6 bases). Trimming removed 5 bases at V and 2 bases at J, with 20 bases between. This CDR3 is built from 17 residues. Germline CDR1 and CDR2: MNHEY and SMNVEV (reference sequence). In DNA, the CDR3 is TGTGCCAGCAGTATAATTTTTAGCGGATCGATCACAGATACGCAGTATTTT. Translated, it gives CASSIIFSGSITDTQYF.

The chain has TRBV25-1 and TRBJ1-1, with D maybe TRBD1 (6 bases). Trimming stripped 4 bases from V and 5 bases from J, with 11 bases between. The CDR3 covers 13 residues. Germline V lookup: CDR1 MGHDK, CDR2 SYGVNS. The CDR3 spells CASSVRGLTEAFF. CDR3 in DNA: TGTGCCAGCAGTGTAAGGGGGTTGACTGAAGCTTTCTTT.

The J gene is TRBJ2-7, the V gene TRBV13; 12 bases are a match to TRBD2. Germline-derived CDR1 and CDR2 are PRHDT and FYEKMQ (reference sequence). The V gene end was trimmed by 4 bases and the J gene end by 2 bases; junction bases not matched to a gene: 9. There are 17 residues in the CDR3. The CDR3 here is CASSSDRTSGEPYEQYF. CDR3 bases: TGTGCCAGCAGCTCAGATCGGACTAGCGGGGAACCCTACGAGCAGTACTTC.

This clone was counted between two and nine times. V is TRBV29-1 and J is TRBJ2-1; D is undetermined. Trimming removed 0 bases at V and 7 bases at J, with 16 bases between. The CDR3 spans 15 residues. CDR1 and CDR2 (germline): SQVTM, ANQGSEA. The CDR3 is CSVEDSASLWNEQFF. The CDR3 region has the DNA TGCAGCGTTGAAGATTCCGCCTCCCTGTGGAATGAGCAGTTCTTC.

V and J are TRBV6-5 and TRBJ2-5, with TRBD2 matching over 10 bases. CDR1 is MNHEY, CDR2 SVGAGI, per germline. The V gene end was trimmed by 4 bases and the J gene end by 2 bases; junction bases not matched to a gene: 7. The CDR3 covers 16 residues. The CDR3 region has the DNA TGTGCCAGCAGTTTGGGTCTAGCGGGAGTTCAAGAGACCCAGTACTTC. It codes for CASSLGLAGVQETQYF.

The chain links TRBV4-1 to TRBJ1-1; perhaps TRBD1 as D (5 bases). V dropped 1 base and J dropped 1 base, with 16 bases sitting between them. Germline V gives CDR1 MGHRA, CDR2 YSYEKL. CDR3 length: 17 residues. The CDR3 DNA follows: TGCGCCAGCAGCCAAGTCTTTGGCACAGGCTCGAACACTGAAGCTTTCTTT. This encodes CASSQVFGTGSNTEAFF.

This clone was found a few times. The chain joins TRBV6-1 to TRBJ1-1; 7 nucleotides match TRBD1. This CDR3 is 15 amino acids long. Germline trimming cut 2 bases from V and 5 bases from J; bases unmatched to any gene: 8. Germline values: CDR1 MNHNS, CDR2 SASEGT. The CDR3 protein is CASSERAGGWTEAFF. The DNA for the CDR3 is TGTGCCAGCAGTGAAAGGGCAGGGGGGTGGACTGAAGCTTTCTTT.

This clone rates as medium-sized (0.01 to 0.1%). The chain uses TRBV4-1 and TRBJ2-1, with 8 positions matching TRBD2. The CDR3 totals 14 residues. CDR1 is MGHRA and CDR2 is YSYEKL in the germline V gene. Unmatched junction bases numbered 9, after V lost 1 base and J lost 13 bases. The CDR3 region has the DNA TGCGCCAGCAGCCAAGCGGGGGCCAGCGGGAGCCAGTTCTTC. The encoded protein is CASSQAGASGSQFF.

This chain connects TRBV28 to TRBJ1-3; tentative D call: TRBD1 (5 bases). This CDR3 is built from 13 residues. Trimming removed 6 bases at V and 2 bases at J, with 8 bases between. Germline loops: CDR1 MDHEN, CDR2 SYDVKM. CDR3 amino acids: CASRRQTGNTIYF. In DNA form, the CDR3 reads TGTGCCAGCAGGAGACAGACTGGAAACACCATATATTTT.

V is TRBV4-1 and J is TRBJ2-5; 10 bases match TRBD2. The J segment lost 5 bases and the V segment lost 0 bases, leaving 9 bases of the junction unmatched. The CDR3 has 17 amino acids. Germline assignment: CDR1 MGHRA and CDR2 YSYEKL. The CDR3: CASSQEDSGGPRETQYF. The DNA for the CDR3 is TGCGCCAGCAGCCAAGAGGATAGCGGGGGGCCTAGGGAGACCCAGTACTTC.

In its sample, this clone ranks as medium-sized (0.01 to 0.1%). The same CDR3 arises from other DNA sequences in this sample as well. The chain is built from TRBV5-4 and TRBJ2-7; a possible D gene is TRBD1 (5 bases). Between the trimmed V and J ends, which lost 4 bases and 3 bases, there was a span of 5 bases. CDR1 is SGHNT, CDR2 YYREEE, per germline (reference sequence). The CDR3 is made up of 11 amino acids. CDR3 coding DNA: TGTGCCAGCAGCGACAGCTACGAGCAGTACTTC. This translates into CASSDSYEQYF.

The rearrangement joins TRBV4-2 to TRBJ1-6, with D perhaps TRBD1 (6 bases). Looked up from germline, CDR1 is LGHNA and CDR2 is YNFKEQ. This CDR3 is built from 16 residues. Trimming removed 4 bases from V and 7 bases from J, with 17 bases in between. The CDR3 loop reads CASSPGGGGLNSPLHF. CDR3 nucleotides: TGTGCCAGCAGCCCCGGGGGCGGGGGCTTAAATTCACCCCTCCACTTT.

The chain links TRBV6-1 to TRBJ2-7; 9 positions agree with TRBD1. The CDR3 is 14 residues long. V lost 6 bases to trimming and J lost 3 bases; unmatched junction nucleotides: 6. CDR1 and CDR2 (germline): MNHNS, SASEGT. The CDR3 sequence is CASRLLTGGYEQYF. DNA for the CDR3: TGTGCCAGCAGACTGCTGACAGGGGGCTACGAGCAGTACTTC.

CDR3 DNA: TGTGCCAGCAGCTTTGCGGCTAGCGGGGACTCCTACAATGAGCAGTTCTTC. Its protein is CASSFAASGDSYNEQFF. The chain carries TRBV7-2 and TRBJ2-1; 9 bases fit TRBD2. Germline V gene lookup returns CDR1 SGHTA and CDR2 FQGNSA. J gave up 0 bases and V 3 bases, and 6 bases lay outside the gene matches. This CDR3 contains 17 residues.

The chain combines TRBV6-1 with TRBJ1-2, with D unclear. The germline gives CDR1 MNHNS, CDR2 SASEGT. This CDR3 is built from 12 residues. Trimming took 3 bases from V and 4 from J, leaving 6 bases between them. The CDR3 nucleotides read TGTGCCAGCAGTGAGCGCAGCTATGGCTACACCTTC. Protein product: CASSERSYGYTF.